This T cell receptor beta chain stems from a study of regulatory T cells in long-lasting Graves disease (dated by TCRdb to the early 2020s). General notes on the study: Patients with newly diagnosed Graves' disease had been on antithyroid drugs for under 3 months. A total of some 35 samples underwent TCR sequencing, from roughly 13 patients with persistent Graves' disease and 20 or so patients with newly diagnosed Graves' disease. This study used TCR sequencing and RNA sequencing of peripheral blood to compare persistent Graves' disease patients against newly diagnosed Graves' disease patients. The study was registered as a clinical trial and conducted in China.

A distance of 9 bases separates the germline ends of V and J, which lose 2 bases and 10 bases respectively. Including cysteine and phenylalanine, the CDR3 has 12 amino acids. Only CDR3 DNA is held: 36 bases, read in frame from base 1. CDR1 is given as SGHTA and CDR2 as FQGNSA, both from the germline V gene. Results the study describes overall, beyond this receptor: Compared with newly diagnosed patients, persistent Graves' disease patients had lower TCR Shannon entropy and fewer highly expanded clones, which suggests clonal expansion. Sequencing and analysis were limited to the TCR beta chain. Persistent patients shared more public clonotypes among themselves (around 3,000) than newly diagnosed patients did (more than 950). Peripheral blood alone was examined, since thyroid tissue, which constituted the primary lesion, could not be accessed. The small sample size was acknowledged by the authors as a limitation that may reduce accuracy. Persistent disease showed preferential use of TRBV28, TRBJ1-2 and TRBJ2-5, whereas newly diagnosed disease favored TRBV20-1 and TRBJ2-1.

The library was produced with multiplex PCR. Sequencing relied on an Illumina HiSeq 4000. TCR beta libraries were built with iRepertoire HTBI primers and Arm-PCR amplification of CDR3 regions. Before sequencing, the PCR products went through gel purification. In the paper's pipeline: Across samples, about 64 TRBV and 14 TRBJ segments were identified and used for gene usage analysis of CDR3 amino acid clonotypes. COPE and FqMerger were used to merge filtered high-quality paired reads into contigs. BLAST was used to align contigs to IMGT TRBV, TRBD and TRBJ reference genes, with CDR3 defined following IMGT. Any clonotype with a frequency above 0.1% was counted as a highly expanded clone. Shannon entropy was used to measure repertoire diversity, and the Gini coefficient was used to measure V-J evenness. Clonotypes shared by more than one individual were considered public. The raw public data were reprocessed by TCRdb itself: fastp quality trimming at Q25, MiXCR clonotype calling, in-frame beta chains only. When rows share a CDR3 protein, they turn into one entry using the most common DNA and genes. The V and J calls reflect TCRdb's pipeline rather than the authors' work. The sample contains 200,000 to 300,000 distinct CDR3 sequences, 20% to 25% of them found a single time. Of the sample, approximately 15% is held by the ten largest clones.

This clonotype was seen many times. The antigen it binds to is not known. Base qualities are not at hand, and no much larger clone is one base apart. The sample's time point label, in plain terms: newly diagnosed GD, antithyroid drugs for less than 3 months. For both TCR sequencing and RNA sequencing, RNA was extracted from PBMCs using TRIzol. The diagnosis of Graves' disease followed American Thyroid Association guidelines. Patients for the study were recruited at an endocrinology department in Xi'an, China. Each patient gave roughly 8.4 milliliters of peripheral blood, collected in an EDTA anticoagulant tube. Ficoll Paque Plus density gradient separation was used to isolate PBMCs, and no additional T cell sorting was done. RNA quality was checked with an Agilent 2100 Bioanalyzer and agarose gel, and concentration with a NanoDrop 2000.

Sample: peripheral blood mononuclear cells (PBMCs), taken at new diagnosis, from a patient treated with antithyroid drugs. This TCR was sampled from a female donor with Graves disease. The chain is made from TRBV7-2 and TRBJ1-5, with the D gene not clear enough to name. The DNA is as follows: TGTGCCAGCAGCTTAAATAGTCCTCCCCAGCATTTT. Translated, it reads CASSLNSPPQHF.